The TCR beta chain under discussion was sequenced for a study of blood T cell repertoires in COVID-19. V lost 8 bases and J 0 bases, leaving 5 bases between the germline ends. CDR3 length: 12 amino acids. From germline, CDR1 is KGHSH and CDR2 LQKENI. The assay was immunoSEQ multiplex PCR, and TCRdb's table has in-frame clones only and misses some. There are more than 300,000 clones in the sample; 90% to 95% occur only once, and about 0.9% lies in the top ten. Input material: PBMCs or T cells enriched from blood (not recorded which). V and J are TRBV18 and TRBJ1-5; D ambiguous. This sequence originates from a woman aged 35 to 49 who had been exposed to COVID-19. The DNA for the CDR3 is TGTGCCAGCGGTAGTAGCAATCAGCCCCAGCATTTT. This gives the protein CASGSSNQPQHF.